This T cell receptor (beta chain) was captured by sequencing in a study of radiotherapy plus CTLA-4 blockade in lung cancer (dated by TCRdb to 2016 to 2018). With respect to the entire study: Among the enrolled patients, 15% to 20% had an objective response, and about 30% reached disease control. Study-wide conclusions, independent of this receptor: Early dynamic changes in blood T cell clones, together with increased serum interferon-beta after radiation, were reported as the strongest predictors of response. After treatment with radiotherapy and ipilimumab, TCR clones that originated in tumors expanded in peripheral blood.

This clone appeared once. The clone's antigen remains unknown. Base quality data are lacking; no much larger clone is found one base away. The library was built by means of the immunoSEQ multiplex PCR assay. The clones in this table, taken by TCRdb from immuneACCESS, are in-frame only. Not every clone is retained; where verified, under half of the shortfall comes from an unresolved V gene, and the cause of the rest is unknown. The sample yields more than 80,000 clones; approximately 81% were counted once. 2% to 3% of the sample rests with the top ten. The study evaluated CTLA-4 blockade (ipilimumab) given together with focal radiation therapy in patients who had chemo-refractory metastatic non-small-cell lung cancer. According to the germline V gene (reference sequence), CDR1 reads GTSNPN and CDR2 reads SVGIG. The CDR3 has 16 amino acids, counting the end cysteine and phenylalanine. The DNA shown is the 48-base CDR3, in frame from base 1. The V and J ends are trimmed by 1 base and 0 bases, leaving 15 bases between them.

Rearrangement joined TRBV30 to TRBJ1-1, with the D segment identity uncertain. Sequenced here: peripheral blood, sampled from a patient treated with radiotherapy plus ipilimumab. This sequence was found in a human donor with non-small cell lung cancer that progressed on radiotherapy plus ipilimumab. Some clones in this sample may be carry-over from other donors' samples. The nucleotide sequence reads TGTGCCTGGAGTGCTCCCGGAACTAGAATGAACACTGAAGCTTTCTTT. Its translation reads: CAWSAPGTRMNTEAFF.